These 19 T cell receptor beta chains came from one sample sequenced in a study of blood T cell repertoires in COVID-19. TCRdb's table, derived via immunoSEQ multiplex PCR, lists solely in-frame clones and lacks some. The data contain about 130,000 clones, around 78% of them singletons. The sequenced material came from peripheral blood. All receptors come from a human donor in a cohort sampled during active COVID-19.

Comments on this clone: One junction end disagrees with the germline gene, perhaps due to a read error. The V call is TRBV29-1, the J call TRBJ2-3; the D is unclear. Germline loops: CDR1 SQVTM, CDR2 ANQGSEA. The CDR3 has 9 residues. CDR3 residues: CSVDFGPPF. The CDR3 nucleotides read TGCAGCGTTGATTTTGGCCCCCCGTTT.

The chain combines TRBV19 with TRBJ2-7; maybe TRBD2 (5 bases). Germline V lookup: CDR1 LNHDA, CDR2 SQIVND (reference sequence). This CDR3 is 12 amino acids long. The V gene lost 6 bases and the J gene lost 6 bases, with 12 bases spanning the gap. This chain's CDR3 is CASSRGSVEQYF. Written as DNA, the CDR3 is TGTGCCAGTAGCCGAGGGTCCGTCGAGCAGTACTTC.

DNA for the CDR3: TGCGCCAGCAGCTTTGGAGGGAGAGCTAATGAAAAACTGTTTTTT. Amino acids: CASSFGGRANEKLFF. This rearrangement joins TRBV5-1 to TRBJ1-4; no reliable D call. Trimming took off 2 bases at V and 3 bases at J, with 11 bases between the two ends. CDR3 size: 15 residues. From germline, CDR1 is SGHRS and CDR2 YFSETQ.

The chain couples TRBV25-1 to TRBJ1-4; 7 bases fit TRBD1. There are 14 residues in the CDR3. Germline CDR1 and CDR2: MGHDK and SYGVNS. Unmatched junction bases numbered 3, after V lost 6 bases and J lost 2 bases. This CDR3 is CASSDRVTNEKLFF. The CDR3 bases are TGTGCCAGCAGCGACAGGGTGACTAATGAAAAACTGTTTTTT.

The chain has TRBV19 and TRBJ2-1; 13 bases line up with TRBD2. V lost 5 bases, J lost 8 bases, and 9 bases stayed unmatched. Germline assignment: CDR1 LNHDA and CDR2 SQIVND (reference sequence). CDR3 length equals 16 residues. The DNA for the CDR3 is TGTGCCAGTAGTCCGCGACTAGCGGGGGGTCACCATGAGCAGTTCTTC. Its protein is CASSPRLAGGHHEQFF.

This clone was seen only a few times. This rearrangement joins TRBV27 to TRBJ2-3; a weak D match, TRBD2 (5 bases). V lost 6 bases, J lost 0 bases, and 10 bases lay in between. CDR3 length equals 14 residues. Per germline, CDR1 MNHEY and CDR2 SMNVEV (reference sequence). Here the CDR3 DNA reads TGTGCCAGCAGCCTCTCGGGAAGCACAGATACGCAGTATTTT. Translating gives CASSLSGSTDTQYF.

The rearrangement links TRBV3-1 (or the pseudogene TRBV3-2) to TRBJ2-7; D unclear. The CDR3 consists of 15 residues. The V gene's germline CDR1 is LGHDT and CDR2 YNNKEL (reference sequence). V was cut by 2 bases and J by 6 bases, with 17 bases left in between. The CDR3 here is CASSQTPNPSGEQYF. CDR3 nucleotide sequence: TGTGCCAGCAGCCAAACGCCGAACCCTTCGGGCGAGCAGTACTTC.

The V gene is TRBV16, the J gene TRBJ2-4, with 14 bases identical to TRBD2. Germline V CDR1 and CDR2: KGHSY, FQNENV. V shed 4 bases and J 5 bases; nucleotides not matched to a gene: 4. CDR3 length: 16 amino acids. Here the CDR3 reads CASSPRTSGGQNIQYF. The CDR3 DNA follows: TGTGCCAGCAGCCCCCGGACTAGCGGGGGGCAAAACATTCAGTACTTC.

This clone has a single count. The chain links TRBV3-1 (or the pseudogene TRBV3-2) to TRBJ2-2, with a weak D call TRBD2 (7 bases). Trimming cost V 3 bases and J 0 bases, with 8 bases left between them. The CDR3 has 15 amino acids. Germline V gene data show CDR1 as LGHDT and CDR2 as YNNKEL (reference sequence). CDR3 residues: CASSQGGPNTGELFF. The CDR3, as DNA: TGTGCCAGCAGCCAGGGGGGGCCGAACACCGGGGAGCTGTTTTTT.

There are a few counts of this clone. The chain is built from TRBV11-2 and TRBJ2-7; D possibly corresponds to TRBD1 (6 bases). V lost 1 base to trimming and J lost 2 bases, with 12 bases between them. Looked up from germline, CDR1 is SGHAT and CDR2 is FQNNGV. The CDR3 consists of 15 residues. CDR3 coding DNA: TGTGCCAGCAGCTTAGGGGCAGGGGTCACCTACGAGCAGTACTTC. Protein product: CASSLGAGVTYEQYF.

This sequence joins TRBV30 and TRBJ1-4, with D perhaps matching TRBD1 (6 bases). The germline CDR1 and CDR2 sequences are GTSNPN and SVGIG (reference sequence). This CDR3 comprises 14 residues. V lost 4 bases to trimming and J lost 7 bases, with 16 bases between them. The DNA of the CDR3 is TGTGCCTGGACCAAAGGACTCAGGGGTGAAAAACTGTTTTTT. This encodes CAWTKGLRGEKLFF. The full variable domain, in which reference TRBV30 and TRBJ1-4 provide the parts outside the CDR3, is SQTIHQWPATLVQPVGSPLSLECTVEGTSNPNLYWYRQAAGRGLQLLFYSVGIGQISSEVPQNLSASRPQDRQFILSSKKLLLSDSGFYLCAWTKGLRGEKLFFGSGTQLSVL.

The chain recombines TRBV9 with TRBJ2-1, with TRBD2 matching 9 bases. Per the germline V gene, CDR1 is SGDLS and CDR2 is YYNGEE. The V segment lost 0 bases and the J segment 10 bases; nucleotides outside the gene matches: 14. The CDR3 loop spans 17 amino acids. CDR3 DNA sequence: TGTGCCAGCAGCGTAGAGCGGAGCGGGGGGCCCCCTAGGGAGCAGTTCTTC. Translation gives CASSVERSGGPPREQFF.

This clone has a handful of counts. The chain combines TRBV9 with TRBJ2-7, with D perhaps TRBD1 (7 bases). The germline CDR1 and CDR2 sequences are SGDLS and YYNGEE. The CDR3 is 14 residues long. Trimming shortened V by 4 bases and J by 6 bases, and 17 bases separated the two germline ends. CDR3 DNA sequence: TGTGCCAGCAGCCCGCAGGGGGGCATTTTCGAGCAGTACTTC. Translation gives CASSPQGGIFEQYF.

The chain has TRBV4-1 and TRBJ2-1, with D maybe TRBD1 (7 bases). Germline V gene sequence: CDR1 MGHRA, CDR2 YSYEKL. The CDR3 covers 15 residues. Trimming shortened V by 5 bases and J by 1 base, and 12 bases separated the two germline ends. CDR3 in amino acids: CASSFQGGSYNEQFF. The DNA of the CDR3 is TGCGCCAGCAGCTTTCAGGGGGGTTCCTACAATGAGCAGTTCTTC.

The chain links TRBV5-6 to TRBJ1-3, with D uncertain. CDR1 and CDR2 from the germline V gene are SGHDT and YYEEEE. The CDR3 loop spans 14 amino acids. V lost 0 bases to trimming and J lost 2 bases, with 6 bases between them. This CDR3 is CASSLALAGNTIYF. The CDR3 DNA reads TGTGCCAGCAGCTTGGCGCTAGCTGGAAACACCATATATTTT.

The chain has TRBV30 and TRBJ2-7; D gene ambiguous. This CDR3 contains 12 residues. Germline values: CDR1 GTSNPN, CDR2 SVGIG (reference sequence). V lost 0 bases and J lost 7, with 10 bases in between. CDR3 protein: CAWSVGVREQYF. The CDR3 coding sequence is TGTGCCTGGAGTGTCGGCGTGAGGGAGCAGTACTTC.

The chain combines TRBV27 with TRBJ2-3; weak D call: TRBD1 (5 bases). Trimming pared 6 bases from V and 1 base from J, leaving 14 bases between. The CDR3 loop spans 15 amino acids. Germline V gives CDR1 MNHEY, CDR2 SMNVEV (reference sequence). The CDR3: CASSPLTAGTDTQYF. The CDR3 DNA reads TGTGCCAGCAGCCCTCTGACAGCCGGCACAGATACGCAGTATTTT.

The V gene is TRBV11-3, the J gene TRBJ2-1; D may be TRBD1 (6 bases). Germline V gives CDR1 SGHNT, CDR2 YENEEA. This CDR3 contains 16 residues. Trimming pared 1 base from V and 9 bases from J, leaving 19 bases between. CDR3 DNA: TGTGCCAGCAGCTTAGGAGGACAGAGGCCCCGGGGTGAGCAGTTCTTC. Its protein is CASSLGGQRPRGEQFF.

The chain employs TRBV19 and TRBJ2-5, with TRBD1 identical over 8 bases. The junction had 12 bases not matched to a gene; V was cut back by 9 bases and J by 6 bases. The CDR3 totals 14 residues. CDR1 is LNHDA, CDR2 SQIVND, per germline (reference sequence). This CDR3 reads CASRSDRASKTQYF. The CDR3 DNA is TGTGCCAGCAGATCGGACAGGGCCAGCAAGACCCAGTACTTC. The entire variable domain, with the rest obtained from reference TRBV19 and TRBJ2-5, is as follows: DGGITQSPKYLFRKEGQNVTLSCEQNLNHDAMYWYRQDPGQGLRLIYYSQIVNDFQKGDIAEGYSVSREKKESFPLTVTSAQKNPTAFYLCASRSDRASKTQYFGPGTRLLVL.